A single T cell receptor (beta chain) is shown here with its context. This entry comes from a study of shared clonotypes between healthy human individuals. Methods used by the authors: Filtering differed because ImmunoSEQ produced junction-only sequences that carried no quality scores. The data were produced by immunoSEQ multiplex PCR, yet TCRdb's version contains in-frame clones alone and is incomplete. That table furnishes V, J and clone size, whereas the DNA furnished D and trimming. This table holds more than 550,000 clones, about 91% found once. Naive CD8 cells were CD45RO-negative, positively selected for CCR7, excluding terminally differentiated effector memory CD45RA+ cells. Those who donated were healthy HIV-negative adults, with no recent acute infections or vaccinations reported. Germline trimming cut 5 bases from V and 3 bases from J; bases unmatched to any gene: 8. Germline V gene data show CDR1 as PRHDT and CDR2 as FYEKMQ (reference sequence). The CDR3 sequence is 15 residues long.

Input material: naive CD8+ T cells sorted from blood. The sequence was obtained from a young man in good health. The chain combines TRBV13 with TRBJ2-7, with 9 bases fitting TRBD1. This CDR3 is CASSPAGTGRYEQYF. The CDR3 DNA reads TGTGCCAGCAGCCCCGCCGGGACAGGGCGCTACGAGCAGTACTTC.